This T cell receptor beta chain came from a study of blood T cell repertoires in COVID-19. Across the whole study: COVID-19 samples, acute and convalescent, were from the United States, Italy and Spain. The analysed material was cDNA or gDNA that came from T cells, B-cell-depleted T cells, or PBMCs.

The CDR3 loop spans 14 amino acids. V gave up 11 bases and J gave up 5 bases, with 18 bases separating them. CDR1 and CDR2 from the germline V gene are MNHEY and SMNVEV (reference sequence). Data came from immunoSEQ multiplex PCR; TCRdb stores just in-frame clones and leaves some out. This sample yields over 250,000 clones, of which roughly 86% are seen a single time; 1.5% to 2% belongs to the top ten. This clonotype was sampled from a woman aged 60-75 years who had recovered from COVID-19. The sequencing sample was made of PBMCs or T cells enriched from blood (not recorded which). The V and J genes are TRBV27 and TRBJ1-4, with D tentatively TRBD1 (6 bases). CDR3 DNA sequence: TGTGCCGCGGGGGGCGGGAGACAGAATGAAAAACTGTTTTTT. Translated, it gives CAAGGGRQNEKLFF.